The 20 T cell receptor beta chains reported below all come from one sample, sequenced in a study of T cell responses to AZD1222 COVID-19 vaccine. Sequencing used immunoSEQ multiplex PCR; TCRdb keeps in-frame clones, though not all of them. The sample gives about 90,000 clones, 88% of which show up once; roughly an eighth is in the top ten. Source: peripheral blood, taken 28 days after the second AZD1222 dose. The source of these receptors is an adult who received the AZD1222 COVID-19 vaccine.

In its sample, this clone was seen once. The V and J genes are TRBV7-8 and TRBJ1-6; TRBD1 matches 7 bases. The germline gives CDR1 SGHVS, CDR2 FQNEAQ. V shed 5 bases and J 5 bases; nucleotides not matched to a gene: 9. This CDR3 contains 16 residues. The chain's CDR3 is CASSPIGTDNNSPLHF. CDR3 DNA: TGTGCCAGCAGCCCGATAGGGACAGATAATAATTCACCCCTCCACTTT.

V is TRBV7-9 and J is TRBJ2-2; D ambiguous. V shed 5 bases and J shed 0 bases, with 10 bases lying between them. The CDR3 has 15 amino acids. In germline, CDR1 is SEHNR, CDR2 FQNEAQ (reference sequence). In DNA form, the CDR3 reads TGTGCCAGCAGCGCCGCGGTCGCGAACACCGGGGAGCTGTTTTTT. It is translated as CASSAAVANTGELFF.

The chain couples TRBV27 to TRBJ1-2, with TRBD1 matching 10 bases. CDR3 size: 16 residues. The junction had 4 bases not matched to a gene; V was cut back by 0 bases and J by 3 bases. CDR1 and CDR2 from the germline V gene are MNHEY and SMNVEV (reference sequence). DNA of the CDR3: TGTGCCAGCAGTTTATCCGGACAGGGGGGGGACTATGGCTACACCTTC. It encodes CASSLSGQGGDYGYTF.

The rearrangement uses TRBV20-1 and TRBJ2-1; unclear D gene. The V gene's germline CDR1 is DFQATT and CDR2 SNEGSKA (reference sequence). This CDR3 has 11 residues. Trimming took off 1 base at V and 4 bases at J, with 2 bases between the two ends. The CDR3 DNA reads as TGCAGTGCTAGAGGTTACAATGAGCAGTTCTTC. Translating it yields CSARGYNEQFF.

V usage is TRBV6-5 and J usage is TRBJ1-1, with TRBD1 matching over 7 bases. V lost 8 bases to trimming and J lost 2 bases; unmatched junction nucleotides: 5. The CDR3 is made up of 13 amino acids. Germline V gene data show CDR1 as MNHEY and CDR2 as SVGAGI. The CDR3 region is CASGTGVNTEAFF. The CDR3 coding sequence is TGTGCCAGCGGCACAGGGGTTAACACTGAAGCTTTCTTT.

The chain couples TRBV14 to TRBJ2-7; TRBD1 is a possible D gene (5 bases). CDR1 and CDR2 from the germline V gene are SGHDN and FVKESK. CDR3 length: 13 amino acids. V shed 1 base and J shed 8 bases, with 12 bases lying between them. The CDR3 here is CASSQGTQSKQYF. The CDR3 DNA reads as TGTGCCAGCAGCCAAGGGACACAGTCAAAGCAGTACTTC.

The CDR3 nucleotides are TGTGCCAGCAGTGACCTTTGGCGGTGGGGGACTGAAGCTTTCTTT. Protein: CASSDLWRWGTEAFF. The genes are TRBV6-4 and TRBJ1-1, with D possibly matching TRBD1 (5 bases). Germline V gene lookup returns CDR1 MRHNA and CDR2 SNTAGT. V gave up 2 bases and J gave up 5 bases, with 15 bases separating them. The CDR3 runs to 15 residues.

V and J are TRBV27 and TRBJ2-3, with D tentatively TRBD2 (5 bases). CDR3 length: 14 amino acids. Germline V gives CDR1 MNHEY, CDR2 SMNVEV (reference sequence). V shed 7 bases and J shed 0 bases, with 11 bases lying between them. The CDR3 protein is CASTPLASTDTQYF. Written as DNA, the CDR3 is TGTGCCAGCACCCCCCTAGCTAGCACAGATACGCAGTATTTT.

The V call is TRBV3-1 (or the pseudogene TRBV3-2), the J call TRBJ1-1; D remains unclear. V was pared by 0 bases and J by 5 bases, with 13 bases between. This CDR3 is built from 15 residues. Germline-derived CDR1 and CDR2 are LGHDT and YNNKEL (reference sequence). The CDR3, as DNA: TGTGCCAGCAGCCAAGAGCCTGGCAGCCGGACTGAAGCTTTCTTT. Protein: CASSQEPGSRTEAFF.

The chain uses TRBV6-5 and TRBJ2-7; 8 nucleotides match TRBD1. V dropped 7 bases and J dropped 0; count of bases not matched to a gene: 8. Germline CDR1 reads MNHEY; CDR2 reads SVGAGI. The CDR3 is made up of 15 amino acids. In DNA form, the CDR3 reads TGTGCCAGCACCACCGGGCAGGGGGCCTCCTACGAGCAGTACTTC. Amino acid sequence: CASTTGQGASYEQYF.

The V gene is TRBV10-3, the J gene TRBJ2-7, with D maybe TRBD1 (6 bases). Germline loops: CDR1 ENHRY, CDR2 SYGVKD. CDR3 size: 15 residues. Trimming cost V 0 bases and J 5 bases, with 14 bases left between them. The CDR3 bases are TGTGCCATCAGTGAGTCGCAGGGGAATCGGAACGAGCAGTACTTC. Residues: CAISESQGNRNEQYF.

The gene calls are TRBV5-1 and TRBJ2-3, with D tentatively TRBD2 (7 bases). The CDR3 length is 17 residues. CDR1 and CDR2 from the germline V gene are SGHRS and YFSETQ. V lost 0 bases and J lost 1, with 15 bases in between. The CDR3 sequence is CASSLGGGGAGTDTQYF. CDR3 nucleotide sequence: TGCGCCAGCAGCTTGGGGGGCGGGGGCGCCGGCACAGATACGCAGTATTTT.

This clone was picked up one time. Here the CDR3 reads CASSQNLFIMNTEAFF. The CDR3 nucleotides read TGCGCCAGCAGTCAAAATCTGTTTATCATGAACACTGAAGCTTTCTTT. The chain is built from TRBV4-1 and TRBJ1-1; no firm D call. CDR1 and CDR2 from the germline V gene are MGHRA and YSYEKL. The CDR3 runs to 16 residues. Trimming removed 6 bases at V and 0 bases at J, with 17 bases between.

The gene calls are TRBV18 and TRBJ1-2; 8 bases align to TRBD1. The germline V gene encodes CDR1 KGHSH and CDR2 LQKENI. This CDR3 has 15 amino acids. With 5 bases clipped from V and 5 bases from J, the junction kept 10 bases outside the gene matches. The CDR3 DNA is TGTGCCAGCTCAGCGACAGGGGCCCGAGGGTATGGCTACACCTTC. Protein product: CASSATGARGYGYTF.

The chain couples TRBV5-1 to TRBJ2-3, with 11 nucleotides matching TRBD2. The V gene's germline CDR1 is SGHRS and CDR2 YFSETQ. V shed 4 bases and J 7 bases; nucleotides not matched to a gene: 14. The CDR3 runs to 17 residues. The CDR3 here is CASSEQTSGVSPNTQYF. Here the CDR3 DNA reads TGCGCCAGCAGCGAACAGACTAGCGGGGTATCCCCCAATACGCAGTATTTT.

J is TRBJ2-5 and V is TRBV6-2 or TRBV6-3; 8 nucleotides agree with TRBD2. The V segment lost 5 bases and the J segment 0 bases; nucleotides outside the gene matches: 8. The CDR3 extends over 16 amino acids. Germline V CDR1 and CDR2: MNHEY, SVGEGT. CDR3 in DNA: TGTGCCAGCAGTGGCCCGGGAGGGGCCTACCAAGAGACCCAGTACTTC. Amino acids: CASSGPGGAYQETQYF.

Remarks on this clone: The germline gene is not matched at one end of the junction; a read error may be the cause. The rearrangement joins TRBV7-7 to TRBJ2-3, with TRBD2 matching over 7 bases. The CDR3 is made up of 12 amino acids. Germline V gives CDR1 SSHAT, CDR2 FNYEAQ (reference sequence). The CDR3 sequence: CASSETGGTQYF. The CDR3 DNA reads TGTGCTAGCAGCGAAACGGGGGGTACGCAGTATTTT. Full variable domain (remainder filled in from reference TRBV7-7 and TRBJ2-3): GAGVSQSPRYKVTKRGQDVTLRCDPISSHATLYWYQQALGQGPEFLTYFNYEAQPDKSGLPSDRFSAERPEGSISTLTIQRTEQRDSAMYRCASSETGGTQYFGPGTRLTVL.

The genes are TRBV19 and TRBJ2-7; the match to TRBD1 covers 10 bases. V shed 6 bases, J shed 5 bases, and the junction held 4 bases outside the gene matches. Per the germline V gene, CDR1 is LNHDA and CDR2 is SQIVND (reference sequence). The CDR3 totals 13 residues. CDR3 sequence (DNA): TGTGCCAGTAGCCGACAGGGGGCGCACGAGCAGTACTTC. Translating it yields CASSRQGAHEQYF.

This clone was detected a few times. J is TRBJ1-4 and V is TRBV2, with 7 bases that match TRBD1. The length of the CDR3 is 14 residues. V was pared by 6 bases and J by 8 bases, with 9 bases of the junction left unmatched. The germline V gene encodes CDR1 SNHLY and CDR2 FYNNEI. The CDR3: CASRDTGDGEKLFF. The CDR3 DNA follows: TGTGCCAGCAGAGATACAGGGGATGGGGAAAAACTGTTTTTT.

The chain couples TRBV5-1 to TRBJ2-2, with TRBD2 identical over 13 bases. The CDR3 covers 16 residues. CDR1 is SGHRS and CDR2 is YFSETQ in the germline V gene. The J segment lost 4 bases and the V segment lost 3 bases, leaving 3 bases of the junction unmatched. The CDR3 coding sequence is TGCGCCAGCAGCTATACTAGCGGGGGGGCCACCGGGGAGCTGTTTTTT. It is translated as CASSYTSGGATGELFF.